What follows describes a single T cell receptor beta chain. Its target is not known. UMI-labeled 5' RACE yielded the TRB cDNA libraries. TCRdb re-called the 5' RACE reads and shows each CDR3 protein once, DNA omitted. This sample's table reports roughly 45,000 distinct CDR3 sequences. CDR1 is MNHEY and CDR2 is SVGAGI in the germline V gene. This CDR3 has 15 amino acids. The data were obtained in a study of CXCR3-negative and CXCR3-positive naive CD8 T cells. Broader study findings: Both naive subsets showed comparably high diversity, and memory CD8+ cells showed much lower diversity.

Sequencing was performed on naive CXCR3- CD8+ T cells from blood. Subset meaning: CD45RO-CCR7+CD27+CD95- naive CD8+ T cells lacking CXCR3 (TNR3-). The V call is TRBV6-5, the J call TRBJ2-7; TCRdb gives TRBD1 as the D gene, but with no DNA this cannot be confirmed. The TCR comes from a human donor in good health. Some clones in this sample may be carry-over from other donors' samples. The CDR3: CASSLGTGVHREQYF.